Given below is one T cell receptor beta chain in context. Its target is unknown. TCRdb's copy holds only in-frame clones and misses some; the assay was immunoSEQ multiplex PCR. In the table there are approximately 90,000 clones, 65% to 90% of which are singletons. This sample was taken from a study of T cell responses to AZD1222 COVID-19 vaccine. Study information: Recipients boosted at about 4 weeks or about 12 weeks are pooled.

The V end was cut by 0 bases, the J end by 8 bases, with 13 bases between. Germline CDR1 reads GTSNPN; CDR2 reads SVGIG (reference sequence). The CDR3 length is 13 residues. Overall study findings and caveats: Repertoire sampling was restricted to post-peak T cell response timepoints. Epitopes outside B.1.351 and B.1.1.7 mutated regions reportedly drew nearly half of spike TCRs.

Sequenced here: peripheral blood, sampled on day 0 of AZD1222 vaccination. The origin of this receptor is an adult in good health. The chain has TRBV30 and TRBJ1-2; weak D call: TRBD1 (6 bases). DNA of the CDR3: TGTGCCTGGAGTGTACGCCTCGGACAGGGCTACACCTTC. Translated, it gives CAWSVRLGQGYTF.